The 21 T cell receptor beta chains given below trace back to one sample, sequenced in a study of molecular identifiers for immune sequencing clone quantification. TCRdb processed the PCR reads anew with MiXCR; each CDR3 protein has one entry. The sample shows some 680,000 distinct CDR3 sequences, over 25% of them seen only once. Sequenced: naive CD8+ T cells from blood, with Jurkat cell RNA spiked in. Subset reported: FACS-sorted CD8+CD4-CCR7+CD45RA+ naive T cells. The receptors here all came from a human donor in good health. Some libraries in this study had Jurkat cell RNA spiked in.

This clonotype was detected a few times. The chain is built from TRBV27 and TRBJ2-7; TRBD1 aligns across 8 bases. Germline V gene lookup returns CDR1 MNHEY and CDR2 SMNVEV (reference sequence). This CDR3 contains 14 residues. Germline trimming cut 6 bases from V and 3 bases from J; bases unmatched to any gene: 7. CDR3 coding DNA: TGTGCCAGCAGCCCAGGGGGCGCTTTCTACGAGCAGTACTTC. This sequence encodes CASSPGGAFYEQYF.

In regard to this clonotype: A read error may explain this, as a much larger clone is one base away. The gene calls are TRBV28 and TRBJ1-1; 7 bases line up with TRBD1. CDR1 is MDHEN and CDR2 is SYDVKM in the germline V gene. After removal of 8 bases from V and 6 bases from J, the junction contained 12 bases not matched to a gene. The CDR3 is made up of 14 amino acids. DNA of the CDR3: TGTGCCAGCGGCTTTAGACAGGGTTCGTCTGAAGCTTTCTTT. Protein sequence: CASGFRQGSSEAFF.

With respect to this clonotype: Germline and junction disagree at one end, which may indicate a read error. The chain employs TRBV3-1 and TRBJ1-2; 11 bases agree with TRBD1. Germline V CDR1 and CDR2: LGHDT, YNNKEL (reference sequence). CDR3 length: 15 residues. This CDR3 reads CASNQDGTGGYGYTF. The CDR3 DNA reads as TGTGCCAGCAACCAAGACGGGACAGGGGGCTATGGCTACACCTTC.

This clonotype was counted a few times. CDR3 amino acids: CASSLESGENTGELFF. The CDR3 DNA follows: TGTGCCAGCAGCTTGGAAAGCGGGGAGAACACCGGGGAGCTGTTTTTT. The chain uses TRBV5-4 and TRBJ2-2, with 7 positions matching TRBD2. J gave up 1 base and V 0 bases, and 3 bases lay outside the gene matches. Germline lookup yields CDR1 SGHNT and CDR2 YYREEE (reference sequence). The CDR3 runs 16 residues.

A few counts support this clonotype. CDR3 DNA: TGTGCCTGGAGTGTGGTGGGAGGGCTCGATACGCAGTATTTT. Its translation: CAWSVVGGLDTQYF. The chain links TRBV30 to TRBJ2-3; 7 bases map to TRBD2. Germline loops: CDR1 GTSNPN, CDR2 SVGIG (reference sequence). V lost 0 bases, J lost 6 bases, and 6 bases stayed unmatched. The CDR3 runs 14 residues.

This chain's CDR3 is CASSQIGLATYEQYF. DNA of the CDR3: TGTGCCAGCAGCCAGATAGGACTAGCGACCTACGAGCAGTACTTC. V is TRBV3-1 and J is TRBJ2-7; 9 bases align to TRBD2. V was pared by 3 bases and J by 2 bases, with 5 bases of the junction left unmatched. CDR1 and CDR2 from the germline V gene are LGHDT and YNNKEL (reference sequence). This CDR3 comprises 15 residues.

Regarding this clonotype: A read error may produce the germline difference seen at one junction end. V gene TRBV6-5 combines with J gene TRBJ2-7, with 11 bases that match TRBD2. This CDR3 has 13 amino acids. CDR1 is MNHEY and CDR2 is SVGAGI in the germline V gene. CDR3 nucleotide sequence: TGTGCCAGCAGCCTAGCGGGGGGTTACGTGCAGTACTTC. This sequence encodes CASSLAGGYVQYF.

About this clonotype: A much larger clone differs by one base, so this may be a read error. The CDR3 nucleotides are TGCGCCAGCGGCGACCGACTAGCAGGACTAGCGGGGGATAGAGGAGAGACCCAGTACTTC. It is translated as CASGDRLAGLAGDRGETQYF. The chain links TRBV5-1 to TRBJ2-5; 13 bases are a match to TRBD2. Trimming removed 7 bases from V and 4 bases from J; junction bases left unmatched: 22. Per germline, CDR1 SGHRS and CDR2 YFSETQ. This CDR3 has 20 residues.

In its sample, this clonotype was seen many times. This sequence joins TRBV6-2 or TRBV6-3 and TRBJ1-1; D is undetermined. Germline loops: CDR1 MNHEY, CDR2 SVGEGT. There are 15 residues in the CDR3. Between the trimmed V and J ends, which lost 0 bases and 0 bases, there was a span of 8 bases. The CDR3 nucleotides read TGTGCCAGCAGTTACTCTTGGCCGATGAACACTGAAGCTTTCTTT. It codes for CASSYSWPMNTEAFF.

A word on this clonotype: One end of the junction does not line up with germline, which may come from a read error. This chain links TRBV27 with TRBJ2-7; 9 bases fit TRBD1. CDR1 and CDR2 from the germline V gene are MNHEY and SMNVEV (reference sequence). The CDR3 is 14 residues long. CDR3 DNA: TGTGCCAGCAGTTTGGGACAGGGATCACTCGAGCAGCACTTC. Its protein is CASSLGQGSLEQHF.

In this sample, this clonotype turned up many times. The V call is TRBV6-2 or TRBV6-3, the J call TRBJ2-6, with TRBD1 matching over 9 bases. Germline CDR1 reads MNHEY; CDR2 reads SVGEGT. V dropped 6 bases and J dropped 0; count of bases not matched to a gene: 9. This CDR3 is 18 amino acids long. The CDR3 is CASRPGQGRYSGANVLTF. CDR3 coding DNA: TGTGCCAGCAGACCGGGACAGGGTCGATACTCTGGGGCCAACGTCCTGACTTTC.

Worth noting for this clonotype: A much larger clonotype is one base distant, so this may be a read error. Since no conserved phenylalanine or tryptophan closes the CDR3, a read error is the likely cause. The chain's CDR3 is CASSTAPSSYEQYI. CDR3 bases: TGTGCCAGCAGTACCGCCCCGAGCTCCTACGAGCAGTACATC. The V gene is TRBV12-3 or TRBV12-4, the J gene TRBJ2-7; D not certain. The CDR3 consists of 14 residues. Trimming shortened V by 5 bases and J by 0 bases, and 11 bases separated the two germline ends.

This clonotype was picked up a small number of times. This may come from a read error, since a much larger clone is one base off. The V call is TRBV6-1, the J call TRBJ2-7; no firm D call. V dropped 1 base and J dropped 1 base, with 8 bases sitting between them. This CDR3 spans 14 amino acids. Germline V gives CDR1 MNHNS, CDR2 SASEGT. CDR3 DNA sequence: TGTGCCAGCAGTGAAGATTCAGTTTCCTACGAGCAGTACTTC. Protein: CASSEDSVSYEQYF.

In this sample, this clonotype turned up many times. The CDR3 DNA reads as TGTGCCAGCAGCTTAGCCCGCGGGGGAGTCAGAGAAAAACTGTTTTTT. Translated, it gives CASSLARGGVREKLFF. The gene calls are TRBV7-9 and TRBJ1-4; possibly TRBD1 for D (5 bases). The CDR3 is 16 amino acids. V dropped 0 bases and J dropped 8 bases, with 16 bases sitting between them. Germline V lookup: CDR1 SEHNR, CDR2 FQNEAQ (reference sequence).

A few counts support this clonotype. The CDR3 DNA reads as TGCGCCAGCAGCCCCGGGACAGGGGCCGGGGAGCTGTTTTTT. This sequence encodes CASSPGTGAGELFF. The V call is TRBV4-3, the J call TRBJ2-2, with 10 bases matching TRBD1. The CDR3 contains 14 residues. Germline CDR1 LGHNA, CDR2 YSLEER. V was clipped by 4 bases and J by 6 bases; unmatched bases: 2.

This clonotype came up a few times. V and J are TRBV4-1 and TRBJ2-2, with 15 positions matching TRBD2. This CDR3 has 18 residues. Germline lookup yields CDR1 MGHRA and CDR2 YSYEKL. J was trimmed by 3 bases and V by 4 bases; bases with no gene match: 6. CDR3 sequence: CASSLGLAGGWDTGELFF. The CDR3 DNA reads TGCGCCAGCAGCCTCGGACTAGCGGGGGGGTGGGACACCGGGGAGCTGTTTTTT.

This clonotype was counted only a few times. The CDR3 region is CASSLVTGVNEQFF. The CDR3 DNA is TGTGCCAGCAGCTTAGTAACAGGGGTAAATGAGCAGTTCTTC. The chain uses TRBV7-9 and TRBJ2-1; 7 nucleotides agree with TRBD1. The germline V gene encodes CDR1 SEHNR and CDR2 FQNEAQ (reference sequence). V was pared by 1 base and J by 7 bases, with 4 bases of the junction left unmatched. This CDR3 contains 14 residues.

This clonotype has ten or more counts. The chain carries TRBV2 and TRBJ2-7; TRBD2 might be the D (6 bases). CDR3 size: 15 residues. From germline, CDR1 is SNHLY and CDR2 FYNNEI. Trimming cost V 2 bases and J 2 bases, with 13 bases left between them. The CDR3 here is CASSERGGSPYEQYF. The CDR3 DNA sequence: TGTGCCAGCAGTGAACGTGGAGGGTCCCCCTACGAGCAGTACTTC.

The rearrangement links TRBV11-2 to TRBJ2-7, with D tentatively TRBD1 or TRBD2 (5 bases each). Deletions cut 0 bases from V and 6 bases from J, with 9 bases between. CDR1 is SGHAT and CDR2 is FQNNGV in the germline V gene. The CDR3 loop spans 13 amino acids. CDR3 coding DNA: TGTGCCAGCAGCTTAGATACTGGGGGCGAGCAGTACTTC. Its translation: CASSLDTGGEQYF.

This clonotype occurred many times. CDR3 protein: CASSLGWQGVYEQYF. The CDR3 DNA follows: TGTGCCAGCAGCTTGGGGTGGCAGGGGGTTTACGAGCAGTACTTC. The J gene is TRBJ2-7, the V gene TRBV5-6; 7 bases line up with TRBD1. This CDR3 region has 15 residues. Germline V lookup: CDR1 SGHDT, CDR2 YYEEEE. With V trimmed by 0 bases and J by 4 bases, 7 bases remained unmatched.

This chain links TRBV7-9 with TRBJ2-7; D remains unclear. Trimming cost V 7 bases and J 0 bases, with 10 bases left between them. The germline CDR1 and CDR2 sequences are SEHNR and FQNEAQ (reference sequence). This CDR3 region has 13 residues. CDR3 bases: TGTGCCAGCACTTCGGGCGACTCCTACGAGCAGTACTTC. It is translated as CASTSGDSYEQYF.